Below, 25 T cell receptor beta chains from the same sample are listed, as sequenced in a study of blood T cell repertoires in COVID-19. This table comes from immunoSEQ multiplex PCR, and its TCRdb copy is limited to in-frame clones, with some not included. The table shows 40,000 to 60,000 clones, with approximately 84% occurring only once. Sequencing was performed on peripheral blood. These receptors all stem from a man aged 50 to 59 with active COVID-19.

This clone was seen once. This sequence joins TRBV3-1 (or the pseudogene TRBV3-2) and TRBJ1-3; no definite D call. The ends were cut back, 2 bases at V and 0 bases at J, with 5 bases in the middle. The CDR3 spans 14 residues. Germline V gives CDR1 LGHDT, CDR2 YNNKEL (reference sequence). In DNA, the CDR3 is TGTGCCAGCAGCCAAATGAGCTCTGGAAACACCATATATTTT. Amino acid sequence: CASSQMSSGNTIYF.

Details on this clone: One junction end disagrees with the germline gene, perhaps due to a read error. CDR3 DNA sequence: TGTGCCACTAGTCCTGACCGGGACACCCCCCAGTACTTC. As protein: CATSPDRDTPQYF. The V and J genes are TRBV19 and TRBJ2-5, with TRBD1 as a possible D gene (6 bases). Germline V CDR1 and CDR2: LNHDA, SQIVND (reference sequence). There are 13 residues in the CDR3. Complete variable domain (other parts from reference TRBV19 and TRBJ2-5): DGGITQSPKYLFRKEGQNVTLSCEQNLNHDAMYWYRQDPGQGLRLIYYSQIVNDFQKGDIAEGYSVSREKKESFPLTVTSAQKNPTAFYLCATSPDRDTPQYFGPGTRLLVL.

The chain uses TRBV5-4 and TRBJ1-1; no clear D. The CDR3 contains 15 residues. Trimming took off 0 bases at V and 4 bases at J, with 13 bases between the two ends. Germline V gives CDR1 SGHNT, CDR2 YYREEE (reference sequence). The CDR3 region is CASSLGRLMATEAFF. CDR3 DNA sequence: TGTGCCAGCAGCTTGGGTCGACTTATGGCCACTGAAGCTTTCTTT. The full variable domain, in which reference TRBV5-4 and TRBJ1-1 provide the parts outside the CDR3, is ETGVTQSPTHLIKTRGQQVTLRCSSQSGHNTVSWYQQALGQGPQFIFQYYREEENGRGNFPPRFSGLQFPNYSSELNVNALELDDSALYLCASSLGRLMATEAFFGQGTRLTVV.

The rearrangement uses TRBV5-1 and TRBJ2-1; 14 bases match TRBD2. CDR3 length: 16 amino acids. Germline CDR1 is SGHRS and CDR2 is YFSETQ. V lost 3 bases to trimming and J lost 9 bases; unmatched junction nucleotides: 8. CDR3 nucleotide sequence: TGCGCCAGCAGCTCGAGACTAGCGGGGGGGCTTGGTGAGCAGTTCTTC. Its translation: CASSSRLAGGLGEQFF.

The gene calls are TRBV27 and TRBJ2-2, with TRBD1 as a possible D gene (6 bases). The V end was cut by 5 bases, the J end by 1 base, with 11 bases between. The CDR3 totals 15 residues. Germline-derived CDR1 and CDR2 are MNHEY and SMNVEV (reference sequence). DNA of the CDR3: TGTGCCAGCAGTGGCCCGGGACAGAACACCGGGGAGCTGTTTTTT. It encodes CASSGPGQNTGELFF.

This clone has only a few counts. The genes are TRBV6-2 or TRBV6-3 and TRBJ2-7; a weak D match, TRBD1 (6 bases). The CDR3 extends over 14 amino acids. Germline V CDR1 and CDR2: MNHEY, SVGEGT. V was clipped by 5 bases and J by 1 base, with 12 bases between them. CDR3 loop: CASSPGHLSYEQYF. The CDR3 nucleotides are TGTGCCAGCAGTCCGGGACACCTATCCTACGAGCAGTACTTC.

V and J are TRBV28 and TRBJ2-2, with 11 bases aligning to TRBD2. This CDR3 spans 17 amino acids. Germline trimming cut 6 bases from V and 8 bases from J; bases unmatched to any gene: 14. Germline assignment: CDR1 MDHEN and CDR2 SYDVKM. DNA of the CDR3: TGTGCCAGCAGCTCTCCTACTAGCGGGGGCAAAAGTGGGGAGCTGTTTTTT. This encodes CASSSPTSGGKSGELFF.

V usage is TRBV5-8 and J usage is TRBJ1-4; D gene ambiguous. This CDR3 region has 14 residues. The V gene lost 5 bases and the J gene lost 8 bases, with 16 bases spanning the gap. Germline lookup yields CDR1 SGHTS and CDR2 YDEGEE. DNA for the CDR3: TGTGCCAGCAGTCTGGGAGACTGGAGGGAAAAACTGTTTTTT. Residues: CASSLGDWREKLFF.

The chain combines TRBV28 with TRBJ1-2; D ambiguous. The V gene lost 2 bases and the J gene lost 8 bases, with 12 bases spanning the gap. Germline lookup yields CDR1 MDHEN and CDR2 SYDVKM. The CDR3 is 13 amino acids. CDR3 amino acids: CASSLIGREGYTF. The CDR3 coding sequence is TGTGCCAGCAGTTTAATCGGGCGGGAGGGCTACACCTTC.

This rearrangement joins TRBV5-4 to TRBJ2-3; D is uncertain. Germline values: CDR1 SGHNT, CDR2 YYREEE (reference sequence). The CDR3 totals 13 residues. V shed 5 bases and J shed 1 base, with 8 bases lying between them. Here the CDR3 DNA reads TGTGCCAGCAGTCTTCGTGGCACAGATACGCAGTATTTT. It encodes CASSLRGTDTQYF.

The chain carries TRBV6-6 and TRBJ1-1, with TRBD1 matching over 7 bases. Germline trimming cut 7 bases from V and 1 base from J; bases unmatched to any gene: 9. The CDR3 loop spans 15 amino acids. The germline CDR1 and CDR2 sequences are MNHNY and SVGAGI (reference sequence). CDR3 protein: CASTHGDRQNTEAFF. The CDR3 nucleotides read TGTGCCAGCACCCACGGGGACAGACAGAACACTGAAGCTTTCTTT.

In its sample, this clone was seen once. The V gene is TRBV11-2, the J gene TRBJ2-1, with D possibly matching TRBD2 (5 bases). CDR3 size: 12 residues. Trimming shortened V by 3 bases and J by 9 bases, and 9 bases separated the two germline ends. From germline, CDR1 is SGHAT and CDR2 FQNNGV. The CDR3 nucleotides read TGTGCCAGCAGCTTCACTAGTACTGAGCAGTTCTTC. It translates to CASSFTSTEQFF.

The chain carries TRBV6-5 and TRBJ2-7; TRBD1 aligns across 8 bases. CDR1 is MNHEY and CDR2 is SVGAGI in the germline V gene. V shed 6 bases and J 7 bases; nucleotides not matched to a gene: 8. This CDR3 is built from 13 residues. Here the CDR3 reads CASSPRQGLEQYF. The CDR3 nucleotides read TGTGCCAGCAGCCCCAGACAGGGGCTTGAGCAGTACTTC.

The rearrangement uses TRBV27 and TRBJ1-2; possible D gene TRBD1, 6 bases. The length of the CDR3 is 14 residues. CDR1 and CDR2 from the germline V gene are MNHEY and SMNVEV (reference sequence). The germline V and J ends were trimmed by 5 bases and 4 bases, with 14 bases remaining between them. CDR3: CASSLRGFSYGYTF. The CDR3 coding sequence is TGTGCCAGCAGTCTCAGGGGTTTTAGCTATGGCTACACCTTC.

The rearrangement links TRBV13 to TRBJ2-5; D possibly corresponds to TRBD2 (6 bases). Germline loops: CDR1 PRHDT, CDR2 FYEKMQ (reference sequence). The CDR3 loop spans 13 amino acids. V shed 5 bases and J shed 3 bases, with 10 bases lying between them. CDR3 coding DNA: TGTGCCAGCAGCCGCGGGGCGAAAGAGACCCAGTACTTC. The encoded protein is CASSRGAKETQYF.

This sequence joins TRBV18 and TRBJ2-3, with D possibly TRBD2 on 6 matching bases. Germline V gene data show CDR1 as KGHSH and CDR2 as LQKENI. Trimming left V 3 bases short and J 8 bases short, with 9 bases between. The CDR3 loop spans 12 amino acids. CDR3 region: CASSPTSSTQYF. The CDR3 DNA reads TGTGCCAGCTCACCGACTAGTTCTACGCAGTATTTT.

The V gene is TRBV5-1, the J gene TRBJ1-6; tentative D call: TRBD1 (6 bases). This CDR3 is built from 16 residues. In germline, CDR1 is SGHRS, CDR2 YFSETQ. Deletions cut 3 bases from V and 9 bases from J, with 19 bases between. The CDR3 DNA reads TGCGCCAGCAGCTCCGGGACATTTAGACCAGGTTCACCCCTCCACTTT. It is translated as CASSSGTFRPGSPLHF.

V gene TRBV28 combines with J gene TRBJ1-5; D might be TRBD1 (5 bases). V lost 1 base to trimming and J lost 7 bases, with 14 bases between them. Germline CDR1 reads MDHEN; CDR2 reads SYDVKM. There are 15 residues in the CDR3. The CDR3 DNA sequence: TGTGCCAGCAGTTTATTTCCAGGGCGAGGACAGCCCCAGCATTTT. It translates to CASSLFPGRGQPQHF.

For the CDR3, the DNA is TGTGCCAGCAGCCTCACAGGACAGGACAATTCACCCCTCCACTTT. Protein sequence: CASSLTGQDNSPLHF. The rearrangement links TRBV7-2 to TRBJ1-6; 7 bases are shared with TRBD1. The germline V gene has CDR1 SGHTA and CDR2 FQGNSA. V dropped 5 bases and J dropped 7; count of bases not matched to a gene: 8. This CDR3 region has 15 residues.

CDR3 protein: CASSPKGGGSRITGELFF. The CDR3 DNA is TGTGCCAGCAGCCCCAAAGGGGGCGGCTCTAGGATTACCGGGGAGCTGTTTTTT. The V and J genes are TRBV14 and TRBJ2-2; TRBD1 agrees at 7 bases. This CDR3 is built from 18 residues. The J segment lost 5 bases and the V segment lost 4 bases, leaving 16 bases of the junction unmatched. CDR1 SGHDN and CDR2 FVKESK come from the germline V gene.

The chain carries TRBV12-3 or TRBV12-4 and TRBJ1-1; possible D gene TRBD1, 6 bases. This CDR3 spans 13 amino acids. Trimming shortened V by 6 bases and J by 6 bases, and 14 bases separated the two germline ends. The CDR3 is CASSFTGQSEAFF. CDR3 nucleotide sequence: TGTGCCAGCAGCTTCACAGGGCAGTCTGAAGCTTTCTTT.

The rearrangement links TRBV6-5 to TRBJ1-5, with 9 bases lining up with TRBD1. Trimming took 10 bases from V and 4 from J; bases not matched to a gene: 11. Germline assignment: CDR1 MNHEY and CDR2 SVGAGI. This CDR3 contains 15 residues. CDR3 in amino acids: CATTFTGGGNQPQHF. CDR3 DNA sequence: TGTGCCACCACTTTTACAGGGGGCGGAAATCAGCCCCAGCATTTT.

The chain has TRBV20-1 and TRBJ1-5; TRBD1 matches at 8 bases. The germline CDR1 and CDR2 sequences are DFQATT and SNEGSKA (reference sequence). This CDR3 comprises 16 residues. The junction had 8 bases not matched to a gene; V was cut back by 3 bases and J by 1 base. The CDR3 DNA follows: TGCAGTGCTAGTCAGAGGCAGGGGGCAAGCAATCAGCCCCAGCATTTT. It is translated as CSASQRQGASNQPQHF.

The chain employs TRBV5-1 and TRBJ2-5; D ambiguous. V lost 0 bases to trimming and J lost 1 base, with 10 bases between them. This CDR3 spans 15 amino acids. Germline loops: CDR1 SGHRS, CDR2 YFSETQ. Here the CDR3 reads CASSLASAVQETQYF. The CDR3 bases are TGCGCCAGCAGCTTGGCCTCGGCGGTCCAAGAGACCCAGTACTTC.

CDR3 loop: CASSWGGNTEAFF. CDR3 coding DNA: TGCGCCAGCAGCTGGGGAGGGAACACTGAAGCTTTCTTT. The chain uses TRBV5-1 and TRBJ1-1; D remains unclear. V lost 3 bases and J 1 base, leaving 7 bases between the germline ends. Germline V gene sequence: CDR1 SGHRS, CDR2 YFSETQ. The CDR3 length is 13 residues.